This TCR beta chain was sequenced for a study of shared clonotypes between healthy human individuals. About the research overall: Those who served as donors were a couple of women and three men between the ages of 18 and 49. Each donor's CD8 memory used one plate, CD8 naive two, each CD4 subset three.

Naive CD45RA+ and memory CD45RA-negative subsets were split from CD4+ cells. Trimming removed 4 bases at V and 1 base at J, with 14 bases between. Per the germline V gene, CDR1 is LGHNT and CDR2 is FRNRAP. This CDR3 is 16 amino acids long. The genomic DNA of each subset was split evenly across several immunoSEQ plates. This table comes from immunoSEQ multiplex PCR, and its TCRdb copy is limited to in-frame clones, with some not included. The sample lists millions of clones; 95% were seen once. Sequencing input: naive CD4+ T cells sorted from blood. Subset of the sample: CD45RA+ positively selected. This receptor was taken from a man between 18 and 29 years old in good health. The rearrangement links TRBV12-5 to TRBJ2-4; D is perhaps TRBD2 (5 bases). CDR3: CASGSIASPAKNIQYF. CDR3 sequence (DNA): TGTGCTAGTGGTTCGATAGCTAGCCCGGCCAAAAACATTCAGTACTTC.